This record concerns one T cell receptor (beta chain) sequence. This entry is derived from a study of shared clonotypes between healthy human individuals. The CDR3 sequence is 22 residues long. V lost 0 bases, J lost 7 bases, and 35 bases lay in between. CDR1 and CDR2 from the germline V gene are LGHNA and YSLEER. Some clones are missing from TCRdb's copy, which holds only in-frame ones; the method was immunoSEQ multiplex PCR. This sample yields about 2,500,000 clones, of which more than 90% are seen a single time; roughly 0.13% belongs to the top ten. This chain joins TRBV4-3 and TRBJ2-3; D is tentatively TRBD1 or TRBD2 (9 bases each). Material for sequencing was naive CD4+ T cells sorted from blood. The sample's subset: CD45RA+ positively selected. The receptor was derived from a man aged 18 to 30 in good health. The CDR3 region is CASSQDVGQGMVREGGRYTQYF. As DNA, the CDR3 is TGCGCCAGCAGCCAAGATGTAGGACAGGGGATGGTGCGGGAGGGGGGCCGGTATACGCAGTATTTT.